Given below is one TCR beta chain in context. The data originate from a study of blood T cell repertoires in COVID-19. Across the whole study: T cells, B-cell-depleted T cells, or PBMCs supplied cDNA or gDNA.

Source study methods: Counts of nucleated cells, estimated from reference gene primer amplification, were obtained. The table came from immunoSEQ multiplex PCR; TCRdb's copy has only in-frame clones and leaves some out. D and trimming come from the DNA, and the V and J calls and clone size come from that table. Found here are approximately 190,000 clones, roughly 80% of them singletons; the top ten hold about 6.9%. The specimen was peripheral blood. The clonotype comes from a man in his 60s with acute or convalescent COVID-19.

The CDR3 nucleotides read TGTGCCAGCAGCGTTGGGACTAGCCCCTACGAGCAGTACTTC. Residues: CASSVGTSPYEQYF. The chain has TRBV9 and TRBJ2-7; TRBD2 agrees at 9 bases. CDR1 and CDR2 (germline): SGDLS, YYNGEE. CDR3 length: 14 residues. With V trimmed by 2 bases and J by 2 bases, 2 bases remained unmatched.